These T cell receptor beta chains were read from a single sample in a study of cytotoxic CD8 clonotypes in ibrutinib-treated CLL. Data came from immunoSEQ multiplex PCR; TCRdb stores just in-frame clones and leaves some out. The table records tens of thousands of clones, approximately 87% of them present only once. Specimen: PBMCs, collected after 24 months of ibrutinib treatment. The receptors originated from a human donor with chronic lymphocytic leukemia. CDR3s include the opening cysteine and the closing phenylalanine or tryptophan. D genes are given only for firm matches. Clone size is shown for a subset of rows, as once, few, many or a class of expanded clone.

CASSALGAQETQYF | TGTGCCAGCAGCGCCCTGGGAGCGCAAGAGACCCAGTACTTC | NA | TRBV9 | NA | TRBJ2-5
CASSLARGVVTEAFF | TGTGCCAGCAGCTTAGCCAGGGGAGTTGTCACTGAAGCTTTCTTT | NA | TRBV11-2 | NA | TRBJ1-1
CASSLMPSASTDTQYF | TGTGCCAGCAGTTTGATGCCGAGCGCTAGCACAGATACGCAGTATTTT | NA | TRBV27 | NA | TRBJ2-3
CASGLPRGAGEETQYF | TGTGCTAGTGGTTTGCCCCGGGGGGCTGGAGAAGAGACCCAGTACTTC | NA | TRBV12-5 | NA | TRBJ2-5
CASSLAANRAYEQYF | TGCGCCAGCAGCTTGGCCGCAAACAGAGCCTACGAGCAGTACTTC | NA | TRBV5-1 | NA | TRBJ2-7
CASSLGSGSTGELFF | TGTGCCAGCAGTTTAGGGTCGGGGTCCACCGGGGAGCTGTTTTTT | NA | TRBV27 | NA | TRBJ2-2
CASSLFGEQYF | TGTGCCAGCAGCTTGTTTGGCGAGCAGTACTTC | NA | TRBV5-5 | NA | TRBJ2-7
CASSVGAGGTGGEQYF | TGTGCCAGCAGCGTAGGGGCAGGGGGCACCGGTGGGGAGCAGTACTTC | TRBD1 | TRBV9 | NA | TRBJ2-7
CASSDRRGTDTQYF | TGTGCCAGCAGCGACAGACGAGGCACAGATACGCAGTATTTT | NA | TRBV5-8 | NA | TRBJ2-3
CASGTGSGNTIYF | TGTGCCAGCGGGACAGGCTCTGGAAACACCATATATTTT | TRBD1 | TRBV11-2 | once | TRBJ1-3
CASSFDRGGDYEQYF | TGCGCCAGCAGCTTCGACCGCGGGGGGGACTACGAGCAGTACTTC | TRBD2 | TRBV4-1 | NA | TRBJ2-7
CASSVGSGRGSKQFF | TGTGCCAGCAGCGTTGGTAGCGGGAGGGGGTCGAAGCAGTTCTTC | TRBD2 | TRBV9 | NA | TRBJ2-1
CASKYSRRQDTQYF | TGTGCCAGCAAATATAGTCGCCGCCAAGATACGCAGTATTTT | NA | TRBV27 | NA | TRBJ2-3
CASSLRGGGTDTQYF | TGTGCCAGCAGCTTGCGCGGTGGAGGCACAGATACGCAGTATTTT | NA | TRBV5-6 | once | TRBJ2-3
CASSLGRYEQYF | TGTGCCAGCAGTTTGGGACGGTACGAGCAGTACTTC | NA | TRBV28 | NA | TRBJ2-7
CASSLLFYRSAETQYF | TGTGCCAGCAGTTTATTATTTTACAGGTCGGCAGAGACCCAGTACTTC | NA | TRBV27 | NA | TRBJ2-5
CASSLPFGEAFF | TGTGCCAGCAGCCTCCCCTTCGGTGAAGCTTTCTTT | NA | TRBV7-3 | once | TRBJ1-1
CASSETYSYSNQPQHF | TGTGCCAGCAGTGAAACGTACAGCTATAGCAATCAGCCCCAGCATTTT | NA | TRBV2 | NA | TRBJ1-5
CASSPDRNYGYTF | TGCGCCAGCAGCCCCGACAGAAACTATGGCTACACCTTC | NA | TRBV4-1 | once | TRBJ1-2
CAWRSPSSYNEQFF | TGTGCCTGGAGGAGCCCAAGCTCCTACAATGAGCAGTTCTTC | NA | TRBV30 | NA | TRBJ2-1
CASSKVTGSQGRDNEQFF | TGTGCCAGCAGCAAAGTAACGGGGTCCCAGGGAAGGGACAATGAGCAGTTCTTC | NA | TRBV21-1 | NA | TRBJ2-1
CAWSRPGGNTEAFF | TGTGCCTGGAGTCGCCCAGGGGGGAACACTGAAGCTTTCTTT | TRBD1 | TRBV30 | NA | TRBJ1-1
CASSLGAKAPSYNEQFF | TGCGCCAGCAGCTTGGGGGCCAAAGCGCCCTCCTACAATGAGCAGTTCTTC | NA | TRBV5-1 | NA | TRBJ2-1
CAMTRVGGNTIYF | TGTGCCATGACTAGGGTGGGAGGAAACACCATATATTTT | NA | TRBV27 | NA | TRBJ1-3
CASKFDGLNTEAFF | TGTGCCAGCAAGTTTGACGGGCTGAACACTGAAGCTTTCTTT | NA | TRBV6-5 | NA | TRBJ1-1
CASSVDSSTEQYF | TGTGCCAGCAGCGTAGACAGTTCCACCGAGCAGTACTTC | NA | TRBV9 | NA | TRBJ2-7
CSVSDPGGYGYTF | TGCAGCGTTTCCGATCCGGGCGGCTATGGCTACACCTTC | NA | TRBV29-1 | NA | TRBJ1-2
CASSAILDTQYF | TGTGCCAGCAGCGCCATTCTCGATACGCAGTATTTT | NA | TRBV9 | NA | TRBJ2-3
CASSVGQGAANTGELFF | TGTGCCAGCAGCGTTGGACAGGGGGCTGCGAACACCGGGGAGCTGTTTTTT | TRBD1 | TRBV9 | NA | TRBJ2-2
CASSVAGAGDTQYF | TGTGCCAGCAGCGTAGCGGGAGCCGGAGATACGCAGTATTTT | NA | TRBV9 | NA | TRBJ2-3
CASHPSTGTGANVLTF | TGTGCCAGCCACCCTTCGACAGGGACGGGGGCCAACGTCCTGACTTTC | TRBD1 | TRBV2 | NA | TRBJ2-6
CASSRSSGTGSYEQYF | TGTGCCAGCAGCAGGTCTAGCGGGACCGGGTCCTACGAGCAGTACTTC | TRBD2 | TRBV9 | NA | TRBJ2-7
CASSQETSGRAYEQYF | TGCGCCAGCAGCCAAGAAACTAGCGGGAGGGCCTACGAGCAGTACTTC | TRBD2 | TRBV4-3 | NA | TRBJ2-7
CATGPSTDTQYF | TGCGCCACCGGACCGAGCACAGATACGCAGTATTTT | NA | TRBV10-1 | once | TRBJ2-3
CASGLRQNEQFF | TGTGCTAGTGGTTTGCGGCAAAATGAGCAGTTCTTC | NA | TRBV12-5 | once | TRBJ2-1
CASSFGVTAWGNQPQHF | TGTGCCAGCAGTTTCGGAGTTACCGCTTGGGGCAATCAGCCCCAGCATTTT | NA | TRBV28 | once | TRBJ1-5
CASSPERGEGGHGYTF | TGTGCCAGCAGTCCCGAACGGGGGGAAGGAGGGCATGGCTACACCTTC | NA | TRBV6-4 | NA | TRBJ1-2
CASSIEAPGELFF | TGTGCCAGTAGTATAGAGGCGCCCGGGGAGCTGTTTTTT | NA | TRBV19 | NA | TRBJ2-2
CASSLGRTGGDQPQHF | TGTGCCAGCAGCTTGGGTAGGACAGGGGGCGATCAGCCCCAGCATTTT | TRBD1 | TRBV5-6 | NA | TRBJ1-5
CASSFAGGNYGYTF | TGTGCCAGCAGCTTCGCAGGGGGGAACTATGGCTACACCTTC | TRBD1 | TRBV5-6 | NA | TRBJ1-2
CASSVGSGGSGYTF | TGTGCCAGCAGTGTGGGCAGTGGGGGTTCCGGCTACACCTTC | NA | TRBV2 | few | TRBJ1-2